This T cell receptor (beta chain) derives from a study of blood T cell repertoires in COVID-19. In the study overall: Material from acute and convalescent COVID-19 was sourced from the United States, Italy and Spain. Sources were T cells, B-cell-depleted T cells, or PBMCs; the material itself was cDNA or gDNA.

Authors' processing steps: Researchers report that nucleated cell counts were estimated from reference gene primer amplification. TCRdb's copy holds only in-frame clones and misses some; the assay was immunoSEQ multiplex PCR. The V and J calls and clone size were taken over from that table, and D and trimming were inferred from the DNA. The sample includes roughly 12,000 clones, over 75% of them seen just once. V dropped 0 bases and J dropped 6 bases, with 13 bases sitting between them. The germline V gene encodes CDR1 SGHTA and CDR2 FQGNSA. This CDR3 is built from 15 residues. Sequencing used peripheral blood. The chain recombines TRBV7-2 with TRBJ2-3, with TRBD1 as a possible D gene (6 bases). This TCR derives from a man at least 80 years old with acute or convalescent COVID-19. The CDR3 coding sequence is TGTGCCAGCAGCTTAGCCCCAGGGGCGGCGGATACGCAGTATTTT. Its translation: CASSLAPGAADTQYF.